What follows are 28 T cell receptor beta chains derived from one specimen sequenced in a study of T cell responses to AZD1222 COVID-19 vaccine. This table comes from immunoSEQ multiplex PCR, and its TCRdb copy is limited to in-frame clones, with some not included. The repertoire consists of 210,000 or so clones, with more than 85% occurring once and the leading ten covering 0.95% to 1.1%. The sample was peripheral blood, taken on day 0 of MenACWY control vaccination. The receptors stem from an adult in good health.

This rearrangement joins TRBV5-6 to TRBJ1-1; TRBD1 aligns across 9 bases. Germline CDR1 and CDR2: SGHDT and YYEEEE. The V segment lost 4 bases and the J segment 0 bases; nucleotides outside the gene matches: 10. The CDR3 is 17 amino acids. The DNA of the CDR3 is TGTGCCAGCAGCGGCCGGGACAGGGCCTTTTTGAACACTGAAGCTTTCTTT. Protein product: CASSGRDRAFLNTEAFF.

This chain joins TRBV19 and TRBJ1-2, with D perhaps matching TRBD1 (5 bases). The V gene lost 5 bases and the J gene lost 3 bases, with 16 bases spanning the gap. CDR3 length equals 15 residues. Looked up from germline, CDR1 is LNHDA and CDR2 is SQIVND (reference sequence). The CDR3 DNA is TGTGCCAGTAGTCGCACAAGACAGAACTACTATGGCTACACCTTC. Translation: CASSRTRQNYYGYTF.

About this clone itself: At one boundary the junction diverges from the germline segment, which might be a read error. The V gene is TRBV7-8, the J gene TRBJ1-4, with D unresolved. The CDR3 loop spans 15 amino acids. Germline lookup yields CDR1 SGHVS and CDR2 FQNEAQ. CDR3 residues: CASSLASTTNEKLFF. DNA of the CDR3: TGTGCCAGCAGCTTAGCATCAACAACTAATGAAAAATTGTTTTTT.

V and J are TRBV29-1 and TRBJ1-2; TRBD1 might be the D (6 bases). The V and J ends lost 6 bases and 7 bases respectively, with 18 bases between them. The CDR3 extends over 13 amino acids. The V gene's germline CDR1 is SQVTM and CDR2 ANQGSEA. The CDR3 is CSVEMTGQGGYTF. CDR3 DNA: TGCAGCGTGGAAATGACAGGCCAGGGTGGCTACACCTTC.

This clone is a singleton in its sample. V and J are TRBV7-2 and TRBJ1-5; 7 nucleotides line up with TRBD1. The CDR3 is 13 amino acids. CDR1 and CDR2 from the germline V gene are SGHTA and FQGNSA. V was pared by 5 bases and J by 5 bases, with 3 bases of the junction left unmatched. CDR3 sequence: CASSRQGDQPQHF. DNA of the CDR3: TGTGCCAGCAGCCGACAGGGCGATCAGCCCCAGCATTTT.

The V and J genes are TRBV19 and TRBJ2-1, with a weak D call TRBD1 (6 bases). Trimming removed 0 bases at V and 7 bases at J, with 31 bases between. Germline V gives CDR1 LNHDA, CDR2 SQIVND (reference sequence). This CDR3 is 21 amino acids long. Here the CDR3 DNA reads TGTGCCAGTAGTATAGATGGATCGGCCCCCTTGACCGGCCATAGGGGGAATGAGCAGTTCTTC. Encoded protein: CASSIDGSAPLTGHRGNEQFF.

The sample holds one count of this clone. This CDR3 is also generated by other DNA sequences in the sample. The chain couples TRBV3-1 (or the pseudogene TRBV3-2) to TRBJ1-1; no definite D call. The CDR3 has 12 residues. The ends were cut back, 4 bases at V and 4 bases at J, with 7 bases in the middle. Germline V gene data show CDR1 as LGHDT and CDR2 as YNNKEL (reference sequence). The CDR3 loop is CASSLFGTEAFF. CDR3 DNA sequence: TGTGCCAGCAGCCTTTTTGGCACTGAAGCTTTCTTT.

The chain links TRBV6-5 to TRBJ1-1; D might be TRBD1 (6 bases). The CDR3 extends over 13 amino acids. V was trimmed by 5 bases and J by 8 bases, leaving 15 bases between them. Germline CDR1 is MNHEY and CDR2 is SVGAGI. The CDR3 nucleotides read TGTGCCAGCAGTAAGACAGGCAACGTCGAAGCTTTCTTT. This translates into CASSKTGNVEAFF.

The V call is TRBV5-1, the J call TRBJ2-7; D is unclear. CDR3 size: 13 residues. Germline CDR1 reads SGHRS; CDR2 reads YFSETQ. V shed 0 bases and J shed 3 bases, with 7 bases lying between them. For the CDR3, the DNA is TGCGCCAGCAGCTTGGACGGAGACTACGAGCAGTACTTC. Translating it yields CASSLDGDYEQYF. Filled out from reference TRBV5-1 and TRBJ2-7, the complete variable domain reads KAGVTQTPRYLIKTRGQQVTLSCSPISGHRSVSWYQQTPGQGLQFLFEYFSETQRNKGNFPGRFSGRQFSNSRSEMNVSTLELGDSALYLCASSLDGDYEQYFGPGTRLTVT.

The CDR3 sequence: CASSHSGGASSGANVLTF. Here the CDR3 DNA reads TGTGCCAGCAGTCATAGCGGGGGGGCCTCCTCTGGGGCCAACGTCCTGACTTTC. V gene TRBV6-6 combines with J gene TRBJ2-6; the match to TRBD2 covers 11 bases. CDR3 length: 18 residues. The junction had 6 bases not matched to a gene; V was cut back by 5 bases and J by 0 bases. The germline gives CDR1 MNHNY, CDR2 SVGAGI (reference sequence).

CDR3 sequence: CAWKSGPGNYGYTF. The CDR3 region has the DNA TGTGCCTGGAAAAGTGGGCCGGGGAACTATGGCTACACCTTC. V and J are TRBV30 and TRBJ1-2, with D unresolved. Germline CDR1 and CDR2: GTSNPN and SVGIG (reference sequence). The CDR3 is made up of 14 amino acids. V gave up 4 bases and J gave up 2 bases, with 14 bases separating them.

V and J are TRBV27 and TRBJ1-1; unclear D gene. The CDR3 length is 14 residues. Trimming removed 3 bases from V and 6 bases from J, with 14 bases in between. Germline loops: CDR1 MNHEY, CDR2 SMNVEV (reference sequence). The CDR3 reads CASSFMGISAEAFF. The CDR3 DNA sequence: TGTGCCAGCAGTTTTATGGGGATATCGGCTGAAGCTTTCTTT.

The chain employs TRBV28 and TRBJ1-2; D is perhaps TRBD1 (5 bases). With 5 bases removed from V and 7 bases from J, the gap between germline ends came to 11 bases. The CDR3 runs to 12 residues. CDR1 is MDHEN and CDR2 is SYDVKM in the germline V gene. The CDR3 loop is CASSPEGRGYTF. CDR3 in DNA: TGTGCCAGCAGTCCGGAGGGACGTGGCTACACCTTC.

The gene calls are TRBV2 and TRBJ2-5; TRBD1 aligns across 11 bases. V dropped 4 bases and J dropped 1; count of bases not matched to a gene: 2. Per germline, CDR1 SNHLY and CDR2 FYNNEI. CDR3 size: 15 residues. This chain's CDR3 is CASSGDRGGQETQYF. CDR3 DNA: TGTGCCAGCAGTGGGGACAGGGGGGGCCAAGAGACCCAGTACTTC.

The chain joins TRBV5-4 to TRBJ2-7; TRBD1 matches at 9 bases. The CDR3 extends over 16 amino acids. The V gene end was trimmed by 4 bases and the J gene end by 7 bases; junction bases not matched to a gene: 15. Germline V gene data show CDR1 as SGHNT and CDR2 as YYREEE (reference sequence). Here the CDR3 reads CASSPGGTGNTGEQYF. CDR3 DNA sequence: TGTGCCAGCAGCCCGGGTGGGACAGGGAACACGGGGGAGCAGTACTTC.

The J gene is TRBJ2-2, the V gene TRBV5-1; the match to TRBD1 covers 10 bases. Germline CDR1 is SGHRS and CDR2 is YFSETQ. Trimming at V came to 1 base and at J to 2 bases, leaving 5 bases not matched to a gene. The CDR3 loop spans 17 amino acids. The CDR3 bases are TGCGCCAGCAGCTTGCCGTTGACAGGGGGCAACACCGGGGAGCTGTTTTTT. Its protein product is CASSLPLTGGNTGELFF.

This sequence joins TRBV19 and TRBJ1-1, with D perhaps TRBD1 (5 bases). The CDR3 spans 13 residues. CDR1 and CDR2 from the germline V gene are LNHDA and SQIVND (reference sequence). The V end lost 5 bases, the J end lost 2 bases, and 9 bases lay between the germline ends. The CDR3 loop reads CASSPGLNTEAFF. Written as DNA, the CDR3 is TGTGCCAGTAGTCCGGGACTTAACACTGAAGCTTTCTTT.

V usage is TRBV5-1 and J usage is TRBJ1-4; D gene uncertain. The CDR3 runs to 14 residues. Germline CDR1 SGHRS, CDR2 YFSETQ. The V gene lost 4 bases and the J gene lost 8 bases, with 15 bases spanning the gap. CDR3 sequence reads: CASSPRPGGEKLFF. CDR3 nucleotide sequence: TGCGCCAGCAGCCCCCGCCCAGGCGGAGAAAAACTGTTTTTT.

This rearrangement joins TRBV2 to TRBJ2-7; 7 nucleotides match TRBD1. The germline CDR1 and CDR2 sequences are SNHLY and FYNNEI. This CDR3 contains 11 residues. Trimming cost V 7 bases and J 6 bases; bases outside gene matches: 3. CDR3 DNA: TGTGCCAGCACACAGGGGTTCGAGCAGTACTTC. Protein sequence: CASTQGFEQYF.

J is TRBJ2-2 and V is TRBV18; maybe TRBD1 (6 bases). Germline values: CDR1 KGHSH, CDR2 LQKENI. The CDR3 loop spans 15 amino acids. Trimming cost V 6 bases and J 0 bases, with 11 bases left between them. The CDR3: CASSDSKTNTGELFF. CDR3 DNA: TGTGCCAGCTCGGACAGTAAAACGAACACCGGGGAGCTGTTTTTT.

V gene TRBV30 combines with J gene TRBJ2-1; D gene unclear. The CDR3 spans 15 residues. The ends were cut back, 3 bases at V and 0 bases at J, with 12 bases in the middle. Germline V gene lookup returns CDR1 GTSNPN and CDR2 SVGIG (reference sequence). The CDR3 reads CAWSDDKSSYNEQFF. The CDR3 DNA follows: TGTGCCTGGAGCGACGACAAGAGCTCCTACAATGAGCAGTTCTTC. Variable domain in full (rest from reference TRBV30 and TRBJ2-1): SQTIHQWPATLVQPVGSPLSLECTVEGTSNPNLYWYRQAAGRGLQLLFYSVGIGQISSEVPQNLSASRPQDRQFILSSKKLLLSDSGFYLCAWSDDKSSYNEQFFGPGTRLTVL.

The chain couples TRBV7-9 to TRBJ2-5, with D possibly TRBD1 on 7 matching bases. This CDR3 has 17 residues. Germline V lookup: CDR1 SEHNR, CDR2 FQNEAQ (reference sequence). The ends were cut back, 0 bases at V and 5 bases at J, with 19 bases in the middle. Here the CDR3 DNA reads TGTGCCAGCAGCTTAGCTCAGGGGGGTGTTATCCGGGAGACCCAGTACTTC. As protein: CASSLAQGGVIRETQYF.

The CDR3 coding sequence is TGTGCCAGCAGGCGGACAGGGTTTGGTCAGCCCCAGCATTTT. Translation gives CASRRTGFGQPQHF. The V call is TRBV6-5, the J call TRBJ1-5; 8 positions match TRBD1. The CDR3 covers 14 residues. Germline CDR1 reads MNHEY; CDR2 reads SVGAGI. Trimming took 6 bases from V and 6 from J; bases not matched to a gene: 7.

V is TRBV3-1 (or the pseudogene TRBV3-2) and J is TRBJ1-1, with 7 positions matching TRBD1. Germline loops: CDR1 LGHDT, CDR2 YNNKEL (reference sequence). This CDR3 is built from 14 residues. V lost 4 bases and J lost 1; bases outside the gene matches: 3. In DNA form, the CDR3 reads TGTGCCAGCAGCCCAAACAGGGGGAACACTGAAGCTTTCTTT. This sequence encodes CASSPNRGNTEAFF.

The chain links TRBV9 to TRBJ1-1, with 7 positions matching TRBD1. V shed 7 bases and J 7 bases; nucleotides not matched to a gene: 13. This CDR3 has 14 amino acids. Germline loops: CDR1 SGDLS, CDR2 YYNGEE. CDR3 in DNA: TGTGCCAGCTCCAGACAGGGAGCCAAGGATGAAGCTTTCTTT. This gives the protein CASSRQGAKDEAFF.

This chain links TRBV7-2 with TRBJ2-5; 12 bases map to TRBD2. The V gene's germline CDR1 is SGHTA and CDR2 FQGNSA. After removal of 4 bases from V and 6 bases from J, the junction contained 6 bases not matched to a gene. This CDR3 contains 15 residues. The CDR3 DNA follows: TGTGCCAGCAGCTCTCTAGCGGGGGGGCCTAAGACCCAGTACTTC. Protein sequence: CASSSLAGGPKTQYF.

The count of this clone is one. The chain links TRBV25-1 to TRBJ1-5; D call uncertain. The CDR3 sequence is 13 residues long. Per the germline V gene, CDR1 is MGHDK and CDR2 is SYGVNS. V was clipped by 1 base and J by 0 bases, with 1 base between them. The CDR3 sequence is CASSEFSNQPQHF. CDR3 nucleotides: TGTGCCAGCAGTGAATTTAGCAATCAGCCCCAGCATTTT.

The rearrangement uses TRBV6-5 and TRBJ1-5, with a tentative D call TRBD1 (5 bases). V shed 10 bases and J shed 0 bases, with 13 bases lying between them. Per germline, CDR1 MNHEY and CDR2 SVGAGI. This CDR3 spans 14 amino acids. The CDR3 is CATQVGASNQPQHF. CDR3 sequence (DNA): TGTGCCACCCAGGTAGGGGCTAGCAATCAGCCCCAGCATTTT.